Presented here are 16 T cell receptor beta chains from one specimen sequenced in a study of T cell repertoires in aging, cancer and after chemotherapy. TCR beta rearrangements were amplified from peripheral blood genomic DNA. TRB rearrangements spanning V, D and J were amplified using mixed TRB-A/B primers. In TCRdb, the multiplex PCR reads were re-called with MiXCR into one record per CDR3 protein. The data show 13,000 or so distinct CDR3 sequences, about 25% seen once. Sequenced input: blood. These TCRs come from a human donor in good health.

The chain has TRBV18 and TRBJ2-1; D unresolved. The V and J ends lost 1 base and 8 bases respectively, with 15 bases between them. The CDR3 covers 15 residues. Germline V gene sequence: CDR1 KGHSH, CDR2 LQKENI. CDR3: CASSPRVSPQDEQFF. CDR3 coding DNA: TGTGCCAGCTCACCACGAGTTAGCCCACAAGATGAGCAGTTCTTC.

This clonotype was seen more than once but under ten times. The V gene is TRBV5-4, the J gene TRBJ2-2; D is unresolved. The CDR3 runs 12 residues. Deletions cut 0 bases from V and 6 bases from J, with 3 bases between. CDR1 and CDR2 from the germline V gene are SGHNT and YYREEE (reference sequence). CDR3 region: CASSLVAGELFF. The CDR3 nucleotides read TGTGCCAGCAGCTTGGTTGCCGGGGAGCTGTTTTTT.

This clonotype is medium-sized. The chain links TRBV24-1 to TRBJ1-2; tentative D call: TRBD1 (5 bases). Germline V gene sequence: CDR1 KGHDR, CDR2 SFDVKD. Trimming stripped 3 bases from V and 8 bases from J, with 12 bases between. There are 13 residues in the CDR3. The CDR3 DNA reads as TGTGCCACCAGTGATGTGGGGGGTCGCGGCTACACCTTC. This gives the protein CATSDVGGRGYTF.

Turning to this clonotype: A junction boundary mismatches the germline segment, possibly from a read error. This chain links TRBV12-3 or TRBV12-4 with TRBJ2-3; 7 nucleotides match TRBD1. The CDR3 length is 16 residues. The CDR3 loop reads CASKPGQRVGTDTQYF. The DNA for the CDR3 is TGTGCCAGCAAGCCGGGACAGAGAGTAGGGACAGATACGCAATATTTT.

V gene TRBV6-6 combines with J gene TRBJ2-5; no definite D call. V was cut by 7 bases and J by 1 base, with 16 bases left in between. This CDR3 is 15 amino acids long. Germline V gives CDR1 MNHNY, CDR2 SVGAGI (reference sequence). This chain's CDR3 is CASKQRRYLQETQYF. CDR3 DNA sequence: TGTGCCAGCAAGCAAAGGCGGTACCTCCAAGAGACCCAGTACTTC.

By share of the sample, this clonotype is medium-sized (0.01 to 0.1%). CDR3 region: CASSFTGGASSYGYTF. The CDR3 DNA sequence: TGTGCCAGCAGCTTTACAGGGGGCGCGAGTAGCTATGGCTACACCTTC. J is TRBJ1-2 and V is TRBV5-5; 9 nucleotides align to TRBD1. Germline assignment: CDR1 SGHKS and CDR2 YYEKEE (reference sequence). V dropped 2 bases and J dropped 4; count of bases not matched to a gene: 9. The CDR3 has 16 residues. Combining the CDR3 with reference TRBV5-5 and TRBJ1-2 gives the whole variable domain DAGVTQSPTHLIKTRGQQVTLRCSPISGHKSVSWYQQVLGQGPQFIFQYYEKEERGRGNFPDRFSARQFPNYSSELNVNALLLGDSALYLCASSFTGGASSYGYTFGSGTRLTVV.

This clonotype is categorized as medium-sized. The chain couples TRBV30 to TRBJ1-5; D not resolved. CDR1 GTSNPN and CDR2 SVGIG come from the germline V gene (reference sequence). The ends were cut back, 0 bases at V and 2 bases at J, with 8 bases in the middle. This CDR3 spans 14 amino acids. In DNA form, the CDR3 reads TGTGCCTGGAGTGTGTGGGGTGGCAATCAGCCCCAGCATTTT. Protein: CAWSVWGGNQPQHF. Based on the CDR3 plus reference TRBV30 and TRBJ1-5, the full variable domain is SQTIHQWPATLVQPVGSPLSLECTVEGTSNPNLYWYRQAAGRGLQLLFYSVGIGQISSEVPQNLSASRPQDRQFILSSKKLLLSDSGFYLCAWSVWGGNQPQHFGDGTRLSIL.

By share of the sample, this clonotype is medium-sized. The CDR3 sequence: CASSYSRTGGGYGYTF. CDR3 in DNA: TGTGCCAGCAGTTACTCGCGGACAGGGGGCGGCTATGGCTACACCTTC. The V and J genes are TRBV6-5 and TRBJ1-2, with 11 positions matching TRBD1. With V trimmed by 0 bases and J by 4 bases, 4 bases remained unmatched. Germline values: CDR1 MNHEY, CDR2 SVGAGI. This CDR3 has 16 residues.

The CDR3 coding sequence is TGCGCCAGCAGCCAAGATCACGGCAGGGTTGGCTTTTTT. Encoded protein: CASSQDHGRVGFF. This chain uses TRBV4-3 with TRBJ1-4; a possible D gene is TRBD1 (5 bases). The CDR3 runs to 13 residues. Germline CDR1 is LGHNA and CDR2 is YSLEER. The V end lost 0 bases, the J end lost 17 bases, and 16 bases lay between the germline ends.

Sample share makes this clonotype medium-sized (0.01 to 0.1%). CDR3 DNA sequence: TGTGCCAGCAGCACCACAGGGCTTAGGACTGAAGCTTTCTTT. It encodes CASSTTGLRTEAFF. V and J are TRBV11-1 and TRBJ1-1; possible D gene TRBD1, 6 bases. The germline V gene has CDR1 SGHAT and CDR2 FQDESV (reference sequence). V was cut by 5 bases and J by 5 bases, with 15 bases left in between. The CDR3 is made up of 14 amino acids.

This clonotype ranks as medium-sized. The chain has TRBV19 and TRBJ1-6; TRBD1 is a possible D gene (5 bases). The CDR3 spans 18 residues. V lost 3 bases, J lost 0 bases, and 15 bases lay in between. CDR1 is LNHDA and CDR2 is SQIVND in the germline V gene (reference sequence). The CDR3 spells CASSIAQGTSSYNSPLHF. CDR3 nucleotide sequence: TGTGCCAGTAGTATCGCGCAGGGAACTAGCTCCTATAATTCACCCCTCCACTTT.

Regarding this clonotype: One end of the junction is discordant with germline, which a read error may explain. The V call is TRBV5-5, the J call TRBJ1-1; D not certain. This CDR3 region has 15 residues. The germline CDR1 and CDR2 sequences are SGHKS and YYEKEE (reference sequence). The CDR3 loop reads CASTLVLSLNTEAFF. The CDR3 nucleotides are TGTGCCAGCACCTTGGTCCTGTCGCTGAACACTGAAGCTTTCTTT.

By its share, this clonotype is medium-sized. The CDR3 loop is CSVEGTATNEKLFF. In DNA, the CDR3 is TGCAGCGTTGAGGGGACAGCAACTAATGAAAAACTGTTTTTT. The V gene is TRBV29-1, the J gene TRBJ1-4; 7 nucleotides align to TRBD1. J gave up 0 bases and V 3 bases, and 1 base lay outside the gene matches. CDR1 is SQVTM, CDR2 ANQGSEA, per germline. The CDR3 is 14 amino acids.

In regard to this clonotype: A read error may be the cause here, since a much bigger clone is one base away. The final CDR3 position lacks the conserved phenylalanine or tryptophan, pointing to a likely read error. The chain couples TRBV27 to TRBJ1-6; D gene unclear. This CDR3 has 15 amino acids. Per germline, CDR1 MNHEY and CDR2 SMNVEV (reference sequence). Trimming shortened V by 6 bases and J by 6 bases, and 15 bases separated the two germline ends. The CDR3 DNA is TGTGCCAGCAGAGGTTGGGGAGATACTAATTCACCCCTCCACCTT. It translates to CASRGWGDTNSPLHL.

The chain joins TRBV6-6 to TRBJ2-3; 13 bases map to TRBD2. There are 17 residues in the CDR3. Per the germline V gene, CDR1 is MNHNY and CDR2 is SVGAGI (reference sequence). The V segment lost 6 bases and the J segment 6 bases; nucleotides outside the gene matches: 12. The CDR3 sequence is CASSTDGTSGVRDTQYF. In nucleotides, the CDR3 is TGTGCCAGCAGCACAGACGGGACTAGCGGGGTGAGGGATACGCAGTATTTT.

J is TRBJ1-1 and V is TRBV20-1, with a weak D call TRBD1 (6 bases). With 3 bases removed from V and 2 bases from J, the gap between germline ends came to 13 bases. Germline loops: CDR1 DFQATT, CDR2 SNEGSKA (reference sequence). This CDR3 has 14 residues. CDR3 loop: CSARKGGGNTEAFF. CDR3 DNA: TGCAGTGCTAGGAAAGGGGGGGGTAACACTGAAGCTTTCTTT.